These 18 T cell receptor beta chains were sequenced from one sample in a study of cytomegalovirus exposure and HLA in healthy donors. Researchers ran the PCR with 60 Vbeta and 13 Jbeta primers. The protocol was immunoSEQ multiplex PCR, while the TCRdb copy is restricted to in-frame clones and leaves out a portion. There are some 100,000 clones in the sample; about 70% occur only once, and about 4.9% lies in the top ten. Specimen: PBMCs. The receptor set was obtained from a woman under 30 in good health and CMV-seropositive.

This clone was picked up a small number of times. The chain couples TRBV19 to TRBJ1-5; possible D gene TRBD1, 6 bases. This CDR3 is built from 15 residues. V gave up 3 bases and J gave up 2 bases, with 11 bases separating them. From germline, CDR1 is LNHDA and CDR2 SQIVND (reference sequence). CDR3 sequence: CASSISAGGNQPQHF. CDR3 DNA: TGTGCCAGTAGTATTTCTGCAGGGGGCAATCAGCCCCAGCATTTT.

The chain uses TRBV19 and TRBJ1-5; 7 positions agree with TRBD1. Germline CDR1 is LNHDA and CDR2 is SQIVND (reference sequence). The CDR3 is 15 residues long. Trimming removed 5 bases from V and 6 bases from J; junction bases left unmatched: 10. CDR3 bases: TGTGCCAGTAGTCTACAGGGGACCCTCAGTCAGCCCCAGCATTTT. Residues: CASSLQGTLSQPQHF.

This clone was seen more than once but under ten times. In the same sample, other DNA sequences code for this CDR3. V usage is TRBV18 and J usage is TRBJ2-3, with a tentative D call TRBD2 (6 bases). This CDR3 region has 15 residues. The V gene lost 2 bases and the J gene lost 1 base, with 10 bases spanning the gap. Germline CDR1 reads KGHSH; CDR2 reads LQKENI. The DNA of the CDR3 is TGTGCCAGCTCACCAGGGGGAGGTGGCACAGATACGCAGTATTTT. Amino acid sequence: CASSPGGGGTDTQYF.

Only one count was recorded for this clone. The gene calls are TRBV9 and TRBJ2-2; D gene unclear. V lost 4 bases to trimming and J lost 0 bases, with 10 bases between them. Germline V gene data show CDR1 as SGDLS and CDR2 as YYNGEE. CDR3 length: 15 residues. CDR3 residues: CASSSGSPNTGELFF. The CDR3 DNA reads TGTGCCAGCAGCTCTGGCTCCCCGAACACCGGGGAGCTGTTTTTT. Complete variable domain (other parts from reference TRBV9 and TRBJ2-2): DSGVTQTPKHLITATGQRVTLRCSPRSGDLSVYWYQQSLDQGLQFLIQYYNGEERAKGNILERFSAQQFPDLHSELNLSSLELGDSALYFCASSSGSPNTGELFFGEGSRLTVL.

The chain combines TRBV5-6 with TRBJ2-4; possibly TRBD1 for D (6 bases). The V gene's germline CDR1 is SGHDT and CDR2 YYEEEE. The CDR3 is made up of 16 amino acids. V was cut by 0 bases and J by 0 bases, with 10 bases left in between. CDR3 protein: CASSLGGTLAKNIQYF. DNA for the CDR3: TGTGCCAGCAGCTTGGGGGGGACACTAGCCAAAAACATTCAGTACTTC.

This clone was seen more than once but under ten times. The chain joins TRBV7-8 to TRBJ2-7; the D gene is possibly TRBD2 (5 bases). V dropped 4 bases and J dropped 3 bases, with 10 bases sitting between them. Germline CDR1 reads SGHVS; CDR2 reads FQNEAQ. The CDR3 sequence is 13 residues long. The CDR3 bases are TGTGCCAGCAGCTATAGGGAGTTCTACGAGCAGTACTTC. Translation: CASSYREFYEQYF.

This chain joins TRBV25-1 and TRBJ1-4; 10 bases fit TRBD1. In germline, CDR1 is MGHDK, CDR2 SYGVNS. Losses at the gene ends were 6 bases for V and 4 bases for J; bases not matched to a gene: 2. The CDR3 is 14 amino acids. This CDR3 reads CASSWTGGNEKLFF. In nucleotides, the CDR3 is TGTGCCAGCAGCTGGACAGGGGGTAATGAAAAACTGTTTTTT.

The chain carries TRBV30 and TRBJ2-7; no clear D. This CDR3 spans 11 amino acids. V was cut by 3 bases and J by 3 bases, with 6 bases left in between. Germline V gene data show CDR1 as GTSNPN and CDR2 as SVGIG (reference sequence). The CDR3 DNA is TGTGCCTGGAGCCTAAACTACGAGCAGTACTTC. This encodes CAWSLNYEQYF.

This clone turned up a few times. The chain couples TRBV30 to TRBJ1-1; 9 bases align to TRBD1. V shed 3 bases and J 11 bases; nucleotides not matched to a gene: 16. The V gene's germline CDR1 is GTSNPN and CDR2 SVGIG (reference sequence). The CDR3 is made up of 15 amino acids. The chain's CDR3 is CAWSRDRASRYGAFF. Here the CDR3 DNA reads TGTGCCTGGAGCCGGGACAGGGCTTCTCGTTACGGCGCTTTCTTT.

V and J are TRBV7-3 and TRBJ2-3; tentatively, D is TRBD2 (5 bases). Germline-derived CDR1 and CDR2 are SGHTA and FQGTGA. The CDR3 runs to 16 residues. V gave up 2 bases and J gave up 4 bases, with 16 bases separating them. DNA for the CDR3: TGTGCCAGCAGCTTATATGGGAGCCGTTTCTCAGATACGCAGTATTTT. Translated, it gives CASSLYGSRFSDTQYF.

In this sample, this clone turned up once. The chain recombines TRBV27 with TRBJ2-2, with 13 bases lining up with TRBD2. The CDR3 totals 18 residues. Germline V gene lookup returns CDR1 MNHEY and CDR2 SMNVEV (reference sequence). Germline trimming cut 6 bases from V and 6 bases from J; bases unmatched to any gene: 13. The DNA for the CDR3 is TGTGCCAGCAGCCCGAAAACTGGACTAGCGGGAGTGCCCGGGGAGCTGTTTTTT. Amino acids: CASSPKTGLAGVPGELFF.

The chain has TRBV7-2 and TRBJ2-1, with D possibly TRBD1 on 6 matching bases. Germline V gene sequence: CDR1 SGHTA, CDR2 FQGNSA. The CDR3 contains 12 residues. Trimming removed 6 bases from V and 10 bases from J, with 13 bases in between. The CDR3 spells CASRIQGLEQFF. The CDR3 DNA is TGTGCCAGCAGGATACAGGGTTTGGAGCAGTTCTTC.

As regards this clone: The sample holds other DNA sequences that translate to the same CDR3. As DNA, the CDR3 is TGCAGCGTTGTGGCAGGGGTTATCGATGAGCAGTTCTTC. Translation gives CSVVAGVIDEQFF. The chain combines TRBV29-1 with TRBJ2-1, with D possibly TRBD1 on 6 matching bases. CDR1 and CDR2 (germline): SQVTM, ANQGSEA. Trimming left V 4 bases short and J 8 bases short, with 15 bases between. CDR3 length: 13 amino acids.

The table lists this clone with a count of one. The chain couples TRBV29-1 to TRBJ2-3; 12 bases match TRBD2. This CDR3 has 17 amino acids. Losses at the gene ends were 6 bases for V and 6 bases for J; bases not matched to a gene: 16. Looked up from germline, CDR1 is SQVTM and CDR2 is ANQGSEA. In DNA form, the CDR3 reads TGCAGCGTGGAAACCCCGGGACTAGCGGGCGTTCACGATACGCAGTATTTT. Protein: CSVETPGLAGVHDTQYF.

V is TRBV6-4 and J is TRBJ1-2, with 8 bases fitting TRBD1. The germline V gene encodes CDR1 MRHNA and CDR2 SNTAGT. CDR3 length equals 14 residues. Germline trimming cut 2 bases from V and 5 bases from J; bases unmatched to any gene: 4. CDR3 protein: CASSDGTGGYGYTF. The CDR3 nucleotides read TGTGCCAGCAGTGACGGGACAGGCGGTTATGGCTACACCTTC.

The rearrangement links TRBV21-1 to TRBJ2-1; the table's D call, TRBD2, has no DNA check behind it. TRBV21-1 is annotated as a pseudogene. This CDR3 contains 17 residues. In nucleotides, the CDR3 is TGTGCCAGCAGCAATCAGGCTAGCGGGAGCTCCTACAATGAGCAGTTCTTC. Its translation: CASSNQASGSSYNEQFF.

This chain connects TRBV5-1 to TRBJ2-1, with TRBD2 identical over 8 bases. Per germline, CDR1 SGHRS and CDR2 YFSETQ. CDR3 length equals 15 residues. The trim removed 5 bases at V and 0 bases at J, leaving 4 bases unmatched. The CDR3 here is CASRPSGSSYNEQFF. CDR3 sequence (DNA): TGCGCCAGCAGACCCAGCGGGAGCTCCTACAATGAGCAGTTCTTC.

Note on this clone: This CDR3 is also generated by other DNA sequences in the sample. The rearrangement uses TRBV28 and TRBJ2-1, with 8 nucleotides matching TRBD2. The CDR3 has 15 amino acids. With V trimmed by 1 base and J by 2 bases, 1 base remained unmatched. Germline V gene sequence: CDR1 MDHEN, CDR2 SYDVKM. CDR3 amino acids: CASSLSGRAYNEQFF. In nucleotides, the CDR3 is TGTGCCAGCAGTTTATCCGGGAGGGCCTACAATGAGCAGTTCTTC.